Below, 5 T cell receptor beta chains from the same sample are listed, as sequenced in a study of blood T cell repertoires in COVID-19. This table comes from immunoSEQ multiplex PCR, and its TCRdb copy is limited to in-frame clones, with some not included. The table lists fewer than 100,000 clones, roughly 77% of them singletons. The sequenced sample consisted of peripheral blood. The receptor set was obtained from a human donor in a cohort sampled during active COVID-19.

V and J are TRBV27 and TRBJ2-7; 9 bases are a match to TRBD1. The CDR3 is 13 amino acids. The germline CDR1 and CDR2 sequences are MNHEY and SMNVEV (reference sequence). V was pared by 10 bases and J by 9 bases, with 13 bases of the junction left unmatched. CDR3 sequence reads: CAILDRGSRAQYF. The CDR3 nucleotides are TGTGCCATCCTCGACAGGGGGAGCCGGGCGCAGTACTTC.

This chain uses TRBV5-1 with TRBJ2-7, with a possible D match to TRBD2 (6 bases). The V end lost 4 bases, the J end lost 5 bases, and 16 bases lay between the germline ends. The germline gives CDR1 SGHRS, CDR2 YFSETQ. The CDR3 consists of 14 residues. The CDR3 region is CASSPTSTPHEQYF. The CDR3 region has the DNA TGCGCCAGCAGCCCTACTAGCACCCCCCACGAGCAGTACTTC.

The chain employs TRBV19 and TRBJ1-2; possible D gene TRBD1, 6 bases. Germline lookup yields CDR1 LNHDA and CDR2 SQIVND (reference sequence). This CDR3 is 14 amino acids long. Trimming cost V 5 bases and J 8 bases, with 18 bases left between them. CDR3 amino acids: CASSVGTGLSGYTF. In DNA form, the CDR3 reads TGTGCCAGTAGTGTCGGAACAGGGTTGAGCGGCTACACCTTC. Supplemented by reference TRBV19 and TRBJ1-2, the full variable domain reads DGGITQSPKYLFRKEGQNVTLSCEQNLNHDAMYWYRQDPGQGLRLIYYSQIVNDFQKGDIAEGYSVSREKKESFPLTVTSAQKNPTAFYLCASSVGTGLSGYTFGSGTRLTVV.

The chain joins TRBV19 to TRBJ2-5, with 10 bases matching TRBD2. Germline CDR1 is LNHDA and CDR2 is SQIVND (reference sequence). This CDR3 is built from 17 residues. V was pared by 1 base and J by 4 bases, with 9 bases of the junction left unmatched. The CDR3 coding sequence is TGTGCCAGTAGTATAGCCGTGACTAGCGGGCTCGGAGAGACCCAGTACTTC. It encodes CASSIAVTSGLGETQYF.

DNA of the CDR3: TGTGCCAGCAGCTTTTCCTTCGGGGAGACCCAGTACTTC. It is translated as CASSFSFGETQYF. The V gene is TRBV7-3, the J gene TRBJ2-5; D uncertain. From germline, CDR1 is SGHTA and CDR2 FQGTGA. This CDR3 contains 13 residues. The V and J ends lost 3 bases and 5 bases respectively, with 10 bases between them.